This T cell receptor (beta chain) was retrieved from a study of response to subunit inactivated influenza vaccine. The table lists this clonotype with a few counts. TCRdb fed the RT-PCR reads into MiXCR, producing one record per CDR3 protein. This table holds about half a million distinct CDR3 sequences, under 9% found once. The CDR3 has 13 amino acids. V trimming: 8 bases; J trimming: 6 bases; junction bases outside the gene matches: 2. CDR1 and CDR2 from the germline V gene are MDHEN and SYDVKM. The V gene is TRBV28, the J gene TRBJ2-1, with TRBD2 identical over 12 bases. This TCR was recovered from a man aged 50-75 years who received an inactivated influenza vaccine. This material consisted of PBMCs from blood, taken around 25 months after vaccination. Written as DNA, the CDR3 is TGTGCCAGCGGACTAGCGGGACCCAATGAGCAGTTCTTC. Protein: CASGLAGPNEQFF.